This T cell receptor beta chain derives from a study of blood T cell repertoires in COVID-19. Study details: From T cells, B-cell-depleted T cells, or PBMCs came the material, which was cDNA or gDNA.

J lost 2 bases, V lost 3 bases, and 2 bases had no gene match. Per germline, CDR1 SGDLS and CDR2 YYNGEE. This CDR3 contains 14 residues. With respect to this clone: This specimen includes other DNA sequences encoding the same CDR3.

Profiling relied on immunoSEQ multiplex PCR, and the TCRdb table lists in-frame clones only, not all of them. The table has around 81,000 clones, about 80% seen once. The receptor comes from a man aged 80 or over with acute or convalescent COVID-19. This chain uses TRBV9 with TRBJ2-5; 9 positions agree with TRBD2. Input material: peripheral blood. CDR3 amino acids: CASSATSGQETQYF. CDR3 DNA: TGTGCCAGCAGCGCTACTAGCGGGCAAGAGACCCAGTACTTC.